The clone carrying this T cell receptor (beta chain) was found a few times. Its specificity is not known. The data are from a study of beta chain features in type 1 diabetes. The study, taken as a whole, reports: Shortening that was moderate but significant affected the TCRB CDR3s of Type 1 diabetes patients in all four CD4+ subsets.

Per the germline V gene, CDR1 is SGHRS and CDR2 is YFSETQ. Unmatched junction bases numbered 7, after V lost 4 bases and J lost 4 bases. The CDR3 contains 14 residues. All of the isolated RNA was reverse transcribed, so expressed TCRB transcripts were sequenced. Data came from immunoSEQ multiplex PCR; TCRdb stores just in-frame clones and leaves some out. Among under 200,000 clones listed, 8% to 9.5% were seen once. The material sequenced was central memory CD4+ T cells from blood. The sequence was obtained from a woman under 30 with type 1 diabetes. This rearrangement joins TRBV5-1 to TRBJ1-1; TRBD1 agrees at 7 bases. CDR3 sequence: CASSADRRLTEAFF. CDR3 sequence (DNA): TGCGCCAGCAGCGCGGACAGGCGACTCACTGAAGCTTTCTTT.